These T cell receptor beta chains were read from a single sample in a study of OX40 agonist ivuxolimab in advanced cancers. The method was immunoSEQ multiplex PCR; TCRdb's version includes in-frame clones alone and lacks a portion of them. The sample lists approximately 61,000 clones; under 90% were seen once. The source material was CD4+ or CD8+ T cells sorted from blood, sampled in a trial of the OX40 agonist ivuxolimab. The receptors were gathered from an adult with an advanced solid tumor such as melanoma, head and neck, liver or kidney cancer. Each CDR3 is given with its conserved first and last residue. Fields, in order: D gene, CDR3 length, clone size, J gene, V gene, CDR3 DNA, CDR3 protein. D genes are given only for firm matches. Clone size is not always given. Where it is, it says once, few, many or a class for expanded clones.

>TRBD2|15|-|TRBJ2-1|TRBV7-8
TGTGCCAGCAGCCCCCTTGGACTAGTGAAGAATGAGCAGTTCTTC
CASSPLGLVKNEQFF
>-|14|once|TRBJ2-3|TRBV19
TGTGCCAGCCGGCTTGGGGGTGGCACAGATACGCAGTATTTT
CASRLGGGTDTQYF
>-|13|-|TRBJ2-1|TRBV5-4
TGTGCCAGCAGCTCGGCGGGTCCTCGCGAGCAGTTCTTC
CASSSAGPREQFF
>-|14|-|TRBJ1-2|TRBV6-1
TGTGCCAGCAGCTTGGAACAGGCAAACTATGGCTACACCTTC
CASSLEQANYGYTF
>-|14|-|TRBJ2-7|TRBV5-1
TGCGCCAGCAGCCCGAGCGGGCCCTCCTACGAGCAGTACTTC
CASSPSGPSYEQYF
>-|15|-|TRBJ1-2|TRBV12-5
TGTGCTAGTGGTTTGGTTGGCACAGCTATGTGGGGCTACACCTTC
CASGLVGTAMWGYTF
>-|13|-|TRBJ2-1|TRBV4-1
TGCGCCAGCAGCCAGAGGAGGACAGATGAGCAGTTCTTC
CASSQRRTDEQFF
>TRBD1|15|-|TRBJ1-2|TRBV2
TGTGCCAGCATGACCGAGACCAGGGGGCGAAATGGCTACACCTTC
CASMTETRGRNGYTF
>TRBD1|13|-|TRBJ2-3|TRBV2
TGTGCCAGTGGGACAGCGAGCACAGATACGCAGTATTTT
CASGTASTDTQYF
>-|11|medium-sized|TRBJ2-1|TRBV2
TGTGCCAGCCAAATATACAATGAGCAGTTCTTC
CASQIYNEQFF
>-|15|-|TRBJ2-4|TRBV5-8
TGTGCCAGCAGCATATGGACTCTGGCCAAAAACATTCAGTACTTC
CASSIWTLAKNIQYF
>-|16|-|TRBJ1-2|TRBV11-2
TGTGCCAGCAGCCCTAAAACCGGGCCAAGCTACGGTGGCTACACCTTC
CASSPKTGPSYGGYTF
>TRBD1|14|-|TRBJ1-6|TRBV12-5
TGTGCTAGTGGTTGGGAGACAGGGGGCACTCCCCTCCACTTT
CASGWETGGTPLHF
>TRBD1|14|-|TRBJ1-1|TRBV9
TGTGCCAGCAGCGTAGAAGGGGGCGCGGGTGAAGCTTTCTTT
CASSVEGGAGEAFF
>-|13|few|TRBJ1-1|TRBV6-1
TGTGCCAGCAAAAGGGTGATGAACACTGAAGCTTTCTTT
CASKRVMNTEAFF
>-|10|-|TRBJ2-3|TRBV30
TGTGGGGGGGGGCAGGATACGCAGTATTTT
CGGGQDTQYF
>-|12|-|TRBJ1-1|TRBV14
TGTGCCAGCAGCCAAGCGAACACTGAAGCTTTCTTT
CASSQANTEAFF
>-|15|-|TRBJ1-2|TRBV5-6
TGTGCCAGCAGCTTGGTTGGACGGACTAACTATGGCTACACCTTC
CASSLVGRTNYGYTF
>TRBD1|16|few|TRBJ2-2|TRBV7-8
TGTGCCAGCAGCTTAGAGGGACAGGTGAACACCGGGGAGCTGTTTTTT
CASSLEGQVNTGELFF
>TRBD1|13|-|TRBJ1-5|TRBV30
TGTGCCTGGCAGGGGGATAGCAATCAGCCCCAGCATTTT
CAWQGDSNQPQHF
>-|13|-|TRBJ2-7|TRBV2
TGTGCCAGCAGATCCGGAGGGGTCGACGAGCAGTACTTC
CASRSGGVDEQYF
>-|14|-|TRBJ2-5|TRBV5-4
TGTGCCAGCAGCTTGGGTCCAGGGAAGGAGACCCAGTACTTC
CASSLGPGKETQYF
>TRBD2|18|-|TRBJ2-7|TRBV11-2
TGTGCCAGCAGCTCCATATCGCGGCTAGCGGGTCCGCCCTACGAGCAGTACTTC
CASSSISRLAGPPYEQYF
>-|16|once|TRBJ1-1|TRBV12-5
TGTGCTAGTGGTTTGGTAGGAGGGGCCGGGAACACTGAAGCTTTCTTT
CASGLVGGAGNTEAFF
>-|15|-|TRBJ2-3|TRBV9
TGTGCCAGCAGCGCCGGGAGTACTACCACAGATACGCAGTATTTT
CASSAGSTTTDTQYF
>-|12|few|TRBJ2-3|TRBV7-3
TGTGCCAGCAGCTCGAGCACAGATACGCAGTATTTT
CASSSSTDTQYF
>TRBD1|15|-|TRBJ1-1|TRBV6-6
TGTGCCAGCAGGGGTCGGGCAGGGGGCTTCACTGAAGCTTTCTTT
CASRGRAGGFTEAFF
>-|16|few|TRBJ2-2|TRBV14
TGTGCCAGCAGCCAGTGGCAGGGGATCGACACCGGGGAGCTGTTTTTT
CASSQWQGIDTGELFF
>TRBD1|15|-|TRBJ2-7|TRBV27
TGTGCCAGCAGACCCACGGGACAGAGAACCTACGAGCAGTACTTC
CASRPTGQRTYEQYF
>-|14|medium-sized|TRBJ2-7|TRBV11-2
TGTGCCAGCAGCTCTCGGCCAGGGCAGGGCGAGCAGTACTTC
CASSSRPGQGEQYF
>-|17|-|TRBJ1-2|TRBV4-1
TGCGCCAGCAGCTATTTCTCCACGTCGGGGATACGGGGAGGCTACACCTTC
CASSYFSTSGIRGGYTF
>-|14|-|TRBJ2-4|TRBV4-2
TGTGCCAGCAGCCAAGATAGCCAGGGAAACATTCAGTACTTC
CASSQDSQGNIQYF
>-|13|-|TRBJ2-5|TRBV30
TGTGCCTGGAGTGTACTTGGGGTAGGGACCCAGTACTTC
CAWSVLGVGTQYF
>TRBD1|17|-|TRBJ2-5|TRBV5-1
TGCGCCAGCAGCTTACCCGGGACAGGGAGCCCCTTTGAGACCCAGTACTTC
CASSLPGTGSPFETQYF
>-|17|-|TRBJ1-3|TRBV6-1
TGTGCCAGCAGTGAAATCTACAGCGGAAGCTCTGGAAACACCATATATTTT
CASSEIYSGSSGNTIYF
>-|14|-|TRBJ1-4|TRBV18
TGTGCCAGCTCACCACTCCAGGGTAATGAAAAACTGTTTTTT
CASSPLQGNEKLFF
>-|14|-|TRBJ1-1|TRBV7-2
TGTGCCAGCAGGCCTGGACAGTTGAACACTGAAGCTTTCTTT
CASRPGQLNTEAFF
>-|14|-|TRBJ1-5|TRBV6-1
TGTGCCAGCAGTGGCCGGGACAGCAATCAGCCCCAGCATTTT
CASSGRDSNQPQHF
>-|13|-|TRBJ1-5|TRBV15
TGTGCCACCAGCAGAGCAACAGATCAGCCCCAGCATTTT
CATSRATDQPQHF
>-|14|-|TRBJ2-4|TRBV19
TGTGCCAGTAGTATAGGCACAGTCGGAAACATTCAGTACTTC
CASSIGTVGNIQYF
>-|15|few|TRBJ2-3|TRBV4-1
TGCGCCAGCAGCCAAGATCGAGCCGTCACAGATACGCAGTATTTT
CASSQDRAVTDTQYF
>-|14|-|TRBJ1-2|TRBV6-1
TGTGCCAGCAGCGCGGACAGCGGGGGATATGGCTACACCTTC
CASSADSGGYGYTF
>TRBD1|12|-|TRBJ1-2|TRBV2
TGTGCCAGCAGTTGGGACAGCTATGGCTACACCTTC
CASSWDSYGYTF
>TRBD2|17|-|TRBJ2-7|TRBV14
TGTGCCAGCAGCCAAGGAGATACCCTTCGGGGGGAGCAGCAGCAGTACTTC
CASSQGDTLRGEQQQYF
>-|13|-|TRBJ2-7|TRBV7-2
TGTGCCAGCAGCTTATTTTCGGTGGACGAGCAGTACTTC
CASSLFSVDEQYF
>-|13|few|TRBJ1-1|TRBV10-1
TGCGCCAGCAGTTCTGAGGGCTCAACGGAAGCTTTCTTT
CASSSEGSTEAFF
>-|12|-|TRBJ1-2|TRBV6-1
TGTGCCAGCAGTGAGACAATTTATGGCTACACCTTC
CASSETIYGYTF
>-|15|-|TRBJ1-2|TRBV7-2
TGTGCCAGCACCACATACAGGGAGCAAGGCTATGGCTACACCTTC
CASTTYREQGYGYTF
>TRBD1|13|medium-sized|TRBJ1-5|TRBV6-4
TGTGCCGGGACAGGGGCCGGCAATCAGCCCCAGCATTTT
CAGTGAGNQPQHF
>-|14|-|TRBJ1-1|TRBV2
TGTGCCAGCAGACGACAGAGCATGAACACTGAAGCTTTCTTT
CASRRQSMNTEAFF
>-|14|-|TRBJ1-2|TRBV29-1
TGCAGCGTTCCCGGGGAGGGGGGGTACTATGGCTACACCTTC
CSVPGEGGYYGYTF
>-|11|-|TRBJ2-5|TRBV2
TGTGTCACAGGGCCCCAAGAGACCCAGTACTTC
CVTGPQETQYF
>TRBD1|13|few|TRBJ1-2|TRBV18
TGTGCCAGCTCGCCGGGACAGGGGTTTGGCTACACCTTC
CASSPGQGFGYTF
>-|16|once|TRBJ1-4|TRBV7-9
TGTGCCAGCAGCTTATCGGGAGCGGGTCTTAATGAAAAACTGTTTTTT
CASSLSGAGLNEKLFF
>TRBD1|16|-|TRBJ2-5|TRBV7-3
TGTGCCAGCAGTTATCGCGGAGGACAGGCAGGCCAGACCCAGTACTTC
CASSYRGGQAGQTQYF